This passage covers 8 T cell receptor beta chains from one sample sequenced in a study of shared clonotypes between healthy human individuals. The data were produced by immunoSEQ multiplex PCR, yet TCRdb's version contains in-frame clones alone and is incomplete. The sample lists some 2,100,000 clones, almost 96% occurring once. The sequenced sample was naive CD4+ T cells sorted from blood. Subset denoted: CD45RA+ positively selected. The source of these receptors is a man between 18 and 29 years old in good health.

The chain couples TRBV5-1 to TRBJ1-5; 9 bases are shared with TRBD1. This CDR3 is 14 amino acids long. Trimming cost V 4 bases and J 5 bases; bases outside gene matches: 4. The germline gives CDR1 SGHRS, CDR2 YFSETQ. The CDR3 protein is CASSVDRGDQPQHF. DNA for the CDR3: TGCGCCAGCAGCGTGGACAGGGGCGATCAGCCCCAGCATTTT.

A single count supports this clone. This specimen includes other DNA sequences encoding the same CDR3. The genes are TRBV5-1 and TRBJ2-7; D is undetermined. Germline V gives CDR1 SGHRS, CDR2 YFSETQ. Trimming took off 4 bases at V and 3 bases at J, with 5 bases between the two ends. There are 11 residues in the CDR3. Here the CDR3 reads CASSTSYEQYF. CDR3 bases: TGCGCCAGCAGCACCAGCTACGAGCAGTACTTC.

The chain uses TRBV5-1 and TRBJ2-1; TRBD1 might be the D (5 bases). V was trimmed by 0 bases and J by 6 bases, leaving 10 bases between them. Germline CDR1 and CDR2: SGHRS and YFSETQ. This CDR3 is 14 amino acids long. CDR3 in amino acids: CASSLEGAGNEQFF. Written as DNA, the CDR3 is TGCGCCAGCAGCTTGGAAGGGGCCGGCAATGAGCAGTTCTTC.

The V gene is TRBV14, the J gene TRBJ2-7; 8 bases are a match to TRBD1. CDR3 length equals 16 residues. Germline CDR1 is SGHDN and CDR2 is FVKESK. The J segment lost 3 bases and the V segment lost 0 bases, leaving 7 bases of the junction unmatched. CDR3 region: CASSQDAQGVIYEQYF. In DNA form, the CDR3 reads TGTGCCAGCAGCCAAGACGCACAGGGGGTTATCTACGAGCAGTACTTC.

The V and J genes are TRBV7-6 and TRBJ2-7; possibly TRBD2 for D (5 bases). The CDR3 contains 14 residues. Germline loops: CDR1 SGHVS, CDR2 FNYEAQ. Trimming removed 1 base at V and 0 bases at J, with 7 bases between. The CDR3 loop reads CASSLGTSSYEQYF. The CDR3 nucleotides read TGTGCCAGCAGCTTAGGGACTTCCTCCTACGAGCAGTACTTC.

V gene TRBV19 combines with J gene TRBJ1-1; D is perhaps TRBD1 (5 bases). Between the trimmed V and J ends, which lost 0 bases and 1 base, there was a span of 9 bases. The germline gives CDR1 LNHDA, CDR2 SQIVND (reference sequence). The CDR3 is 15 residues long. The CDR3 nucleotides read TGTGCCAGTAGTATAGATGCGACAGCGAACACTGAAGCTTTCTTT. Translated: CASSIDATANTEAFF. Using reference TRBV19 and TRBJ1-1 for the parts outside the CDR3, the full variable domain is DGGITQSPKYLFRKEGQNVTLSCEQNLNHDAMYWYRQDPGQGLRLIYYSQIVNDFQKGDIAEGYSVSREKKESFPLTVTSAQKNPTAFYLCASSIDATANTEAFFGQGTRLTVV.

As for this clone: The same CDR3 also results from other DNA sequences found in this sample. The DNA for the CDR3 is TGCGCCAGCAGCTTGGAGGGGTCGAACACTGAAGCTTTCTTT. Residues: CASSLEGSNTEAFF. The V call is TRBV5-1, the J call TRBJ1-1, with a possible D match to TRBD1 (5 bases). Trimming removed 0 bases from V and 1 base from J, with 7 bases in between. Germline loops: CDR1 SGHRS, CDR2 YFSETQ. This CDR3 has 14 residues.

This clone was seen only once. The chain recombines TRBV28 with TRBJ1-2; D may be TRBD1 (5 bases). The CDR3 spans 16 residues. Trimming removed 4 bases at V and 0 bases at J, with 15 bases between. CDR1 and CDR2 (germline): MDHEN, SYDVKM. The CDR3 reads CASSSSGTVSNYGYTF. For the CDR3, the DNA is TGTGCCAGCAGTTCATCCGGGACCGTCTCTAACTATGGCTACACCTTC.